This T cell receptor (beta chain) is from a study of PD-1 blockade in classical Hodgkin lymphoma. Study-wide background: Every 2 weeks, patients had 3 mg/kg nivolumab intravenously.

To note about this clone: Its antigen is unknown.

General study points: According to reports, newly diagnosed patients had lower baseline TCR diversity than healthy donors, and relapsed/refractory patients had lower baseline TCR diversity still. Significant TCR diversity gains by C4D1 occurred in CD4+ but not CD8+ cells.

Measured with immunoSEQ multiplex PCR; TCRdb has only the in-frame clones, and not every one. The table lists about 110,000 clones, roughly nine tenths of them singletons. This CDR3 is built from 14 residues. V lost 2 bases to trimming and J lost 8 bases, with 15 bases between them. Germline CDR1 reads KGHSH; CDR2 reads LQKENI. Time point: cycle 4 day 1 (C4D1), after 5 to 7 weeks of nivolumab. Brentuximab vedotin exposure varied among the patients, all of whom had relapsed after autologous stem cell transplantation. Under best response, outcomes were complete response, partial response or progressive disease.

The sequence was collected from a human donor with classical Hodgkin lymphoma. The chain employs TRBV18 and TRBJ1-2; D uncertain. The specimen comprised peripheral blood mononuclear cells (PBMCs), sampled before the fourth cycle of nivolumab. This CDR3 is CASSPGRASGGYTF. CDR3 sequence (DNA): TGTGCCAGCTCACCAGGTCGGGCGTCGGGAGGCTACACCTTC. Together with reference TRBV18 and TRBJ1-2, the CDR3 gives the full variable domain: NAGVMQNPRHLVRRRGQEARLRCSPMKGHSHVYWYRQLPEEGLKFMVYLQKENIIDESGMPKERFSAEFPKEGPSILRIQQVVRGDSAAYFCASSPGRASGGYTFGSGTRLTVV.